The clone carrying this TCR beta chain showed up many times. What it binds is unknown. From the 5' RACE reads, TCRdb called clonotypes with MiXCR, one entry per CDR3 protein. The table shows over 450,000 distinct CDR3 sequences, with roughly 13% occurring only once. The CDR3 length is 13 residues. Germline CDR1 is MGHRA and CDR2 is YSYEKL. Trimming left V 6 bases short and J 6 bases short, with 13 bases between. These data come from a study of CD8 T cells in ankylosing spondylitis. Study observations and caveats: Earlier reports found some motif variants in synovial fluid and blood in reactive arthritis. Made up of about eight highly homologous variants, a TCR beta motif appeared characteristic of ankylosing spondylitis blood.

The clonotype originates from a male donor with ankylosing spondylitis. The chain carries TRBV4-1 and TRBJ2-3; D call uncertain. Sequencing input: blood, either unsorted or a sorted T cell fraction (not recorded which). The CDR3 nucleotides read TGCGCCAGCAGGCGCGACCAGCCGGATACGCAGTATTTT. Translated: CASRRDQPDTQYF.